Listed below are T cell receptor beta chains from one sample, sequenced in a study of cytomegalovirus exposure and HLA in healthy donors. The repertoire was sequenced with immunoSEQ multiplex PCR; TCRdb's copy has only in-frame clones and lacks some. The sample has 100,000 to 120,000 clones; 60% to 85% are singletons. Sequencing used PBMCs. The receptors derive from a woman aged 25 to 39 in good health and CMV-seronegative. CDR3s include the opening cysteine and the closing phenylalanine or tryptophan. Fields, in order: clone size, D gene, J gene, V gene, CDR3 DNA, CDR3 protein. A D gene is named only where the DNA matches it firmly. Not every row has a clone size; where given, it reads once, few, many or a size class.

. . TRBJ2-7 TRBV6-5 TGTGCCAGCAGTCTCTCACAGAAGGACGAGCAGTACTTC CASSLSQKDEQYF
. TRBD1 TRBJ1-6 TRBV7-8 TGTGCCAGCAGCTTAGCTTTGGGACAGAATTCACCCCTCCACTTT CASSLALGQNSPLHF
. TRBD2 TRBJ2-7 TRBV2 TGTGCCAGCACTAAAAGGGGGTCTAGCGGGGGGACCTACGAGCAGTACTTC CASTKRGSSGGTYEQYF
. TRBD1 TRBJ1-4 TRBV27 TGTGCCAGCAGTTATCGAGGGGGCTGGGAAAAACTGTTTTTT CASSYRGGWEKLFF
. TRBD2 TRBJ2-7 TRBV25-1 TGTGCCAGCGGAACGACTAGCGGGAGTTACGAGCAGTACTTC CASGTTSGSYEQYF
few . TRBJ2-7 TRBV19 TGTGCCAGTAGTATTGGCAGGGGTTCCAACGAGCAGTACTTC CASSIGRGSNEQYF
. TRBD1 TRBJ1-2 TRBV6-1 TGTGCCAGCAGTAACAACAGGGGGAACTATGGCTACACCTTC CASSNNRGNYGYTF
once . TRBJ2-3 TRBV30 TGTGCCTGGGGGCGAGTAAGCACAGATACGCAGTATTTT CAWGRVSTDTQYF
. TRBD2 TRBJ2-1 TRBV4-2 TGTGCCAGCAGCCAAGAACGAGCGGGGGTAGACAATGAGCAGTTCTTC CASSQERAGVDNEQFF
. TRBD1 TRBJ2-2 TRBV6-5 TGTGCCAGCAGAGGACAGGGGGCGGTCACCGGGGAGCTGTTTTTT CASRGQGAVTGELFF
few . TRBJ2-7 TRBV5-4 TGTGCCAGCAGCTTAGGACAGCCGCTCGGGAACGAGCAGTACTTC CASSLGQPLGNEQYF
. . TRBJ1-4 TRBV6-1 TGTGCCAGCAGTGTGTCGTTGGAAAAACTGTTTTTT CASSVSLEKLFF
. TRBD2 TRBJ2-1 TRBV30 TGTGCCTGGAGTGTATTTCGGGGGGGTTTCCACAATGAGCAGTTCTTC CAWSVFRGGFHNEQFF
. TRBD2 TRBJ2-7 TRBV27 TGTGCCAGCAGGACGGGACTAGCGGGTTCCTACGAGCAGTACTTC CASRTGLAGSYEQYF
. TRBD2 TRBJ2-7 TRBV28 TGTGCCAGCAGTGGGTGGACTAGCGGGAGAAGCGAGCAGTACTTC CASSGWTSGRSEQYF
. . TRBJ2-1 TRBV27 TGTGCCAGCGCTGCTACGGGCTCCTACAATGAGCAGTTCTTC CASAATGSYNEQFF
. . TRBJ1-5 TRBV10-2 TGCGCCAGCAAAGAGGGTTTCAATCAGCCCCAGCATTTT CASKEGFNQPQHF
. . TRBJ2-3 TRBV6-6 TGTGCCAGCAGTCCCAGCCCTTGGGCCACAGATACGCAGTATTTT CASSPSPWATDTQYF
. TRBD1 TRBJ1-2 TRBV25-1 TGTGCCAGCAGTGGGGACAGGGTCTATGGCTACACCTTC CASSGDRVYGYTF
. . TRBJ2-7 TRBV6-1 TGTGCCAGCAGTGAAAACCAGGGGTGGTCCGTCTCCTACGAGCAGTACTTC CASSENQGWSVSYEQYF
. . TRBJ1-1 TRBV7-9 TGTGCCAGCAGCTTAAAAGAGGGCACTGAAGCTTTCTTT CASSLKEGTEAFF
. TRBD1 TRBJ2-7 TRBV19 TGTGCCAGTAGTACTCGGGACAGGGGTCCCGAGCAGTACTTC CASSTRDRGPEQYF
. TRBD1 TRBJ1-2 TRBV19 TGTGCCAGTAGTCCACGCCAGGGGGTCACCTTC CASSPRQGVTF
. . TRBJ2-7 TRBV28 TGTGCCAGCAGTTTCGATTACTTCGGGAGTTACGAGCAGTACTTC CASSFDYFGSYEQYF
few . TRBJ2-7 TRBV6-5 TGTGCCAGCAGTTACTCCAGAGGCTCCTACGAGCAGTACTTC CASSYSRGSYEQYF
. TRBD1 TRBJ1-1 TRBV7-9 TGTGCCAGCAGCTTAGAATATCAGGGGGCTGAAGCTTTCTTT CASSLEYQGAEAFF
few . TRBJ1-1 TRBV13 TGTGCCAGCAGCTTAAGACAGAACACTGAAGCTTTCTTT CASSLRQNTEAFF
. TRBD1 TRBJ2-7 TRBV27 TGTGCCAGCAGTTCTTGGGACAGGGGGTTACGGCAGTACTTC CASSSWDRGLRQYF
. . TRBJ2-7 TRBV11-3 TGTGCCAGCAGCTTAGCGGGGTCAGGATCCTCGGTCGTCCAGTACTTC CASSLAGSGSSVVQYF
. . TRBJ2-7 TRBV30 TGTGCCTGGAGTGTACTAGGTAGTTCGTTGAGCTCCTACGAGCAGTACTTC CAWSVLGSSLSSYEQYF
. TRBD1 TRBJ2-1 TRBV15 TGTGCCACCAGCAGCACCGGGACAGCGAACAATGAGCAGTTCTTC CATSSTGTANNEQFF
. . TRBJ2-7 TRBV27 TGTGCCAGCAGGGGGCAGTCGATCGGCGAGCAGTACTTC CASRGQSIGEQYF
. . TRBJ2-1 TRBV9 TGTGCCAGCAGCGTGGACTTAAGCTCCTACAATGAGCAGTTCTTC CASSVDLSSYNEQFF
. . TRBJ2-1 TRBV4-1 TGCGCCAGCAGCCAAGATCTGGACTTATACAATGAGCAGTTCTTC CASSQDLDLYNEQFF